These 30 T cell receptor beta chains were all obtained from the same sample, sequenced in a study of regulatory T cells in long-lasting Graves disease. Time point: persistent/refractory GD, antithyroid drugs over 5 years with positive TRAb. Following extraction of RNA from PBMCs, that RNA was used to make the TCR library. Construction of TCR beta libraries relied on iRepertoire HTBI primers and on Arm-PCR targeting CDR3 regions. TCRdb called the multiplex PCR reads again in MiXCR, with one record for every CDR3 protein. Of about 420,000 distinct CDR3 sequences in the sample, 23% were seen once. The sequenced sample was peripheral blood mononuclear cells (PBMCs), obtained when the disease was refractory, from a patient treated with antithyroid drugs. The receptor source for this set is a female donor with Graves disease.

V usage is TRBV10-3 and J usage is TRBJ2-5; tentatively, D is TRBD2 (6 bases). This CDR3 spans 13 amino acids. V was trimmed by 6 bases and J by 1 base, leaving 9 bases between them. Looked up from germline, CDR1 is ENHRY and CDR2 is SYGVKD. In DNA, the CDR3 is TGTGCCATCAGCATAGCGGTCCAAGAGACCCAGTACTTC. Translating it yields CAISIAVQETQYF.

The chain couples TRBV7-9 to TRBJ2-5; TRBD1 aligns across 9 bases. The J segment lost 3 bases and the V segment lost 5 bases, leaving 10 bases of the junction unmatched. In germline, CDR1 is SEHNR, CDR2 FQNEAQ (reference sequence). The CDR3 is 16 residues long. The CDR3 loop is CASSTSDRGRKETQYF. The DNA of the CDR3 is TGTGCCAGCAGCACGTCGGACAGGGGCCGTAAAGAGACCCAGTACTTC.

The table lists this clonotype with a count of one. The gene calls are TRBV6-1 and TRBJ2-3, with TRBD2 matching 11 bases. The CDR3 runs to 17 residues. Germline-derived CDR1 and CDR2 are MNHNS and SASEGT. J was trimmed by 3 bases and V by 1 base; bases with no gene match: 6. As DNA, the CDR3 is TGTGCCAGCAGTGAAGTAATAGCGGGAGGGACAACAGATACGCAGTATTTT. Translation gives CASSEVIAGGTTDTQYF.

Ten or more counts support this clonotype. The chain combines TRBV28 with TRBJ2-7, with TRBD1 as a possible D gene (6 bases). V shed 5 bases and J shed 2 bases, with 13 bases lying between them. Germline-derived CDR1 and CDR2 are MDHEN and SYDVKM. CDR3 length: 14 residues. CDR3 DNA sequence: TGTGCCAGCAGTACAAGGGGGTTTCCCTACGAGCAGTACTTC. It codes for CASSTRGFPYEQYF.

In its sample, this clonotype was seen a few times. J is TRBJ2-7 and V is TRBV19; 7 positions match TRBD2. V was clipped by 5 bases and J by 1 base; unmatched bases: 11. Germline V gene data show CDR1 as LNHDA and CDR2 as SQIVND (reference sequence). The length of the CDR3 is 16 residues. The CDR3 DNA sequence: TGTGCCAGTAGTTCCCGCGGGGCTAGCGGATCCTACGAGCAGTACTTC. Amino acid sequence: CASSSRGASGSYEQYF.

The genes are TRBV5-4 and TRBJ2-7; 11 bases line up with TRBD2. The germline V gene encodes CDR1 SGHNT and CDR2 YYREEE (reference sequence). This CDR3 spans 18 amino acids. V shed 2 bases, J shed 4 bases, and the junction held 14 bases outside the gene matches. This CDR3 is CASSFYEPGLAVVYEQYF. The CDR3, as DNA: TGTGCCAGCAGCTTCTATGAACCGGGACTAGCGGTGGTGTACGAGCAGTACTTC.

This clonotype has at least ten counts. The genes are TRBV2 and TRBJ1-2; no clear D gene. This CDR3 comprises 12 residues. V was cut by 1 base and J by 5 bases, with 5 bases left in between. Germline CDR1 SNHLY, CDR2 FYNNEI. CDR3 bases: TGTGCCAGCAGTGAAGTCGGTTATGGCTACACCTTC. Its protein is CASSEVGYGYTF.

This clonotype was counted only a few times. The genes are TRBV15 and TRBJ1-3; unclear D gene. Per the germline V gene, CDR1 is LNHNV and CDR2 is YYDKDF (reference sequence). The CDR3 covers 16 residues. Deletions cut 0 bases from V and 0 bases from J, with 9 bases between. This chain's CDR3 is CATSRDDGNSGNTIYF. Written as DNA, the CDR3 is TGTGCCACCAGCAGAGACGACGGGAACTCTGGAAACACCATATATTTT.

This clonotype was detected many times. The V and J genes are TRBV2 and TRBJ1-1, with D uncertain. CDR3 length equals 15 residues. The germline gives CDR1 SNHLY, CDR2 FYNNEI. V dropped 3 bases and J dropped 2 bases, with 13 bases sitting between them. The CDR3 bases are TGTGCCAGCAGTGATTTCGCGGGAATCAACACTGAAGCTTTCTTT. Its protein product is CASSDFAGINTEAFF.

This clonotype has more than one count but fewer than ten. J is TRBJ1-2 and V is TRBV5-1; D is undetermined. The V and J ends lost 5 bases and 3 bases respectively, with 8 bases between them. This CDR3 has 12 amino acids. Germline V gene lookup returns CDR1 SGHRS and CDR2 YFSETQ. CDR3 protein: CASSYDDYGYTF. CDR3 in DNA: TGCGCCAGCAGTTATGACGACTATGGCTACACCTTC. Full variable domain (remainder filled in from reference TRBV5-1 and TRBJ1-2): KAGVTQTPRYLIKTRGQQVTLSCSPISGHRSVSWYQQTPGQGLQFLFEYFSETQRNKGNFPGRFSGRQFSNSRSEMNVSTLELGDSALYLCASSYDDYGYTFGSGTRLTVV.

This clonotype was counted between two and nine times. The chain has TRBV19 and TRBJ2-2; 11 nucleotides line up with TRBD2. CDR1 and CDR2 (germline): LNHDA, SQIVND (reference sequence). This CDR3 is 14 amino acids long. J was trimmed by 5 bases and V by 9 bases; bases with no gene match: 5. The CDR3: CASRTSGSTGELFF. The CDR3 nucleotides read TGTGCCAGCCGCACTAGCGGGAGTACCGGGGAGCTGTTTTTT.

This sequence joins TRBV20-1 and TRBJ2-7; D perhaps matches TRBD2 (6 bases). The V gene's germline CDR1 is DFQATT and CDR2 SNEGSKA (reference sequence). This CDR3 is built from 14 residues. The V and J ends lost 4 bases and 2 bases respectively, with 15 bases between them. CDR3 in DNA: TGCAGTGCTATGGTTCTAGCGCCGACCTACGAGCAGTACTTC. Translation: CSAMVLAPTYEQYF.

The rearrangement uses TRBV11-2 and TRBJ2-3; a weak D match, TRBD2 (5 bases). Deletions cut 4 bases from V and 2 bases from J, with 16 bases between. Germline CDR1 and CDR2: SGHAT and FQNNGV. The CDR3 contains 16 residues. In nucleotides, the CDR3 is TGTGCCAGCAGCTATTTCATTAACGGGGACACAGATACGCAGTATTTT. Translated: CASSYFINGDTDTQYF.

The rearrangement uses TRBV7-9 and TRBJ2-2, with TRBD1 as a possible D gene (5 bases). The germline V gene has CDR1 SEHNR and CDR2 FQNEAQ (reference sequence). The CDR3 sequence is 14 residues long. Trimming removed 5 bases at V and 9 bases at J, with 16 bases between. CDR3 in DNA: TGTGCCAGCAGCATTTCGCAGGGAATCTGGGAGCTGTTTTTT. Its protein is CASSISQGIWELFF.

This clonotype came up a few times. The chain is built from TRBV6-1 and TRBJ1-1; 8 bases fit TRBD1. The CDR3 totals 11 residues. Germline-derived CDR1 and CDR2 are MNHNS and SASEGT. V shed 6 bases and J 6 bases; nucleotides not matched to a gene: 0. The CDR3 sequence is CASRTGAEAFF. The CDR3 nucleotides read TGTGCCAGCAGGACAGGGGCTGAAGCTTTCTTT.

This clonotype was counted only a few times. This chain joins TRBV7-6 and TRBJ2-7; 8 bases line up with TRBD2. The CDR3 totals 15 residues. After removal of 5 bases from V and 2 bases from J, the junction contained 8 bases not matched to a gene. Germline V lookup: CDR1 SGHVS, CDR2 FNYEAQ. The CDR3 here is CASSPASGGAYEQYF. For the CDR3, the DNA is TGTGCCAGCAGCCCCGCCAGCGGGGGTGCCTACGAGCAGTACTTC.

This clonotype was seen once. This chain joins TRBV30 and TRBJ1-1, with a weak D call TRBD1 (5 bases). The CDR3 covers 11 residues. Germline V CDR1 and CDR2: GTSNPN, SVGIG (reference sequence). The CDR3: CGVGRNTEAFF. CDR3 sequence (DNA): TGTGGGGTGGGGCGGAACACTGAAGCTTTCTTT.

With regard to this clonotype: Because the CDR3 is missing its conserved closing phenylalanine or tryptophan, this is likely a read error. The DNA is left out, because the CDR3 cannot be placed on it with certainty; the CDR3 is given as TCRdb lists it. V gene TRBV10-3 combines with J gene TRBJ1-3. Termini included, the CDR3 measures 13 amino acids. The V gene's germline CDR1 is ENHRY and CDR2 SYGVKD. The CDR3 here is CAISESVAVNVSG.

In this sample, this clonotype turned up a few times. The chain joins TRBV10-3 to TRBJ1-1; 8 bases align to TRBD1. The V and J ends lost 3 bases and 5 bases, in that order; junction bases with no gene match: 8. This CDR3 has 15 amino acids. The germline V gene has CDR1 ENHRY and CDR2 SYGVKD. The CDR3: CAISEEEDRVTEAFF. As DNA, the CDR3 is TGTGCCATCAGTGAAGAGGAGGACAGGGTGACTGAAGCTTTCTTT.

A few counts support this clonotype. The chain has TRBV3-1 and TRBJ2-6; no clear D gene. Between the trimmed V and J ends, which lost 1 base and 2 bases, there was a span of 3 bases. The CDR3 length is 14 residues. Germline CDR1 LGHDT, CDR2 YNNKEL (reference sequence). The CDR3 sequence is CASSQVTGANVLTF. In DNA, the CDR3 is TGTGCCAGCAGCCAAGTAACTGGGGCCAACGTCCTGACTTTC.

The rearrangement uses TRBV7-9 and TRBJ1-2; D gene uncertain. Germline V gene data show CDR1 as SEHNR and CDR2 as FQNEAQ (reference sequence). The CDR3 spans 14 residues. V gave up 7 bases and J gave up 7 bases, with 19 bases separating them. The CDR3 DNA is TGTGCCAGCACTCCGGACGTTTTAGGGAGTGGCTACACCTTC. It is translated as CASTPDVLGSGYTF.

V and J are TRBV2 and TRBJ1-5; 8 bases line up with TRBD1. Germline V gene data show CDR1 as SNHLY and CDR2 as FYNNEI. V shed 6 bases and J 3 bases; nucleotides not matched to a gene: 7. The CDR3 extends over 15 amino acids. The CDR3 protein is CASSTTGVNNQPQHF. DNA for the CDR3: TGTGCCAGCAGCACGACAGGGGTTAACAATCAGCCCCAGCATTTT.

J is TRBJ2-7 and V is TRBV3-1; TRBD1 is a possible D gene (5 bases). Germline CDR1 LGHDT, CDR2 YNNKEL (reference sequence). Trimming removed 4 bases at V and 3 bases at J, with 16 bases between. This CDR3 is built from 15 residues. The CDR3 nucleotides are TGTGCCAGCAGCCGGGGCACAGACAGTTTCTACGAGCAGTACTTC. It is translated as CASSRGTDSFYEQYF.

This clonotype has more than one count but fewer than ten. The chain uses TRBV2 and TRBJ2-5; 7 bases are shared with TRBD2. J gave up 3 bases and V 6 bases, and 13 bases lay outside the gene matches. The CDR3 runs 16 residues. Per the germline V gene, CDR1 is SNHLY and CDR2 is FYNNEI. This CDR3 is CASSLVGSGKKETQYF. DNA for the CDR3: TGTGCCAGCAGCTTAGTGGGGAGCGGGAAAAAAGAGACCCAGTACTTC.

This clonotype was detected many times. This chain links TRBV6-1 with TRBJ1-5; D call uncertain. Germline lookup yields CDR1 MNHNS and CDR2 SASEGT. V lost 2 bases to trimming and J lost 6 bases, with 5 bases between them. The CDR3 length is 12 residues. The DNA for the CDR3 is TGTGCCAGCAGTGAATCAGGTCAGCCCCAGCATTTT. This sequence encodes CASSESGQPQHF.

This chain connects TRBV2 to TRBJ2-3, with unresolved D. The CDR3 is 14 amino acids. Germline CDR1 reads SNHLY; CDR2 reads FYNNEI. The V gene lost 3 bases and the J gene lost 2 bases, with 9 bases spanning the gap. The CDR3 sequence: CASSERPYTDTQYF. In DNA form, the CDR3 reads TGTGCCAGCAGTGAGAGACCTTACACAGATACGCAGTATTTT.

J is TRBJ1-2 and V is TRBV7-3; 7 nucleotides line up with TRBD1. V was clipped by 5 bases and J by 3 bases; unmatched bases: 6. The length of the CDR3 is 14 residues. Germline-derived CDR1 and CDR2 are SGHTA and FQGTGA. The CDR3 here is CASSTSGTDYGYTF. The DNA of the CDR3 is TGTGCCAGCAGCACTTCCGGGACAGACTATGGCTACACCTTC.

The chain joins TRBV11-2 to TRBJ2-7; 8 bases align to TRBD2. Germline assignment: CDR1 SGHAT and CDR2 FQNNGV. The CDR3 covers 16 residues. V shed 1 base and J 5 bases; nucleotides not matched to a gene: 10. This chain's CDR3 is CASSLGSGSFFHEQYF. CDR3 coding DNA: TGTGCCAGCAGCTTAGGGAGCGGGAGCTTTTTCCACGAGCAGTACTTC. Full variable domain (rest looked up from reference TRBV11-2 and TRBJ2-7): EAGVAQSPRYKIIEKRQSVAFWCNPISGHATLYWYQQILGQGPKLLIQFQNNGVVDDSQLPKDRFSAERLKGVDSTLKIQPAKLEDSAVYLCASSLGSGSFFHEQYFGPGTRLTVT.

The rearrangement uses TRBV7-9 and TRBJ2-2; the match to TRBD1 covers 8 bases. V shed 2 bases and J 5 bases; nucleotides not matched to a gene: 7. The CDR3 is made up of 16 amino acids. The germline V gene has CDR1 SEHNR and CDR2 FQNEAQ (reference sequence). The chain's CDR3 is CASSLPGQGGTGELFF. The DNA of the CDR3 is TGTGCCAGCAGCTTACCCGGACAGGGTGGAACCGGGGAGCTGTTTTTT. Combining the CDR3 with reference TRBV7-9 and TRBJ2-2 gives the whole variable domain DTGVSQNPRHKITKRGQNVTFRCDPISEHNRLYWYRQTLGQGPEFLTYFQNEAQLEKSRLLSDRFSAERPKGSFSTLEIQRTEQGDSAMYLCASSLPGQGGTGELFFGEGSRLTVL.

This chain uses TRBV24-1 with TRBJ1-2; TRBD1 aligns across 9 bases. Trimming at V came to 2 bases and at J to 6 bases, leaving 3 bases not matched to a gene. This CDR3 comprises 14 residues. Per germline, CDR1 KGHDR and CDR2 SFDVKD. CDR3 nucleotides: TGTGCCACCAGTGATTCTCGGACAGGGGATGGCTACACCTTC. It yields the protein CATSDSRTGDGYTF.